This T cell receptor (beta chain) was found in a study of shared clonotypes between healthy human individuals. Study observations and caveats: Richness estimates generally favored naive over memory subsets.

Note on this clone: Its antigen is undetermined.

CD4+ cells were split into CD45RA+ naive and CD45RA-negative memory subsets. Method: immunoSEQ multiplex PCR; TCRdb's copy keeps in-frame clones and lacks some. The table lists 2.5 million or so clones, around nine tenths of them singletons, with roughly 0.14% in the top ten. Germline trimming cut 1 base from V and 0 bases from J; bases unmatched to any gene: 3. This CDR3 has 15 amino acids. Germline V gene lookup returns CDR1 SGHNT and CDR2 YYREEE (reference sequence). The source of this sequence is a man younger than 35 in good health. The chain employs TRBV5-4 and TRBJ1-1; 7 bases align to TRBD1. The material sequenced was naive CD4+ T cells sorted from blood. Subset meaning: CD45RA+ positively selected. The CDR3 nucleotides are TGTGCCAGCAGCTTGTTGCAGGGGGTGAACACTGAAGCTTTCTTT. The encoded protein is CASSLLQGVNTEAFF.